One and the same sample provided the 7 T cell receptor beta chains below, sequenced in a study of blood T cell repertoires in COVID-19. TCRdb's copy holds only in-frame clones and misses some; the assay was immunoSEQ multiplex PCR. The table lists roughly 250,000 clones, more than 75% of them singletons. The sample consisted of peripheral blood. The origin of the receptors is a man in his forties with acute or convalescent COVID-19.

This clone has a handful of counts. This rearrangement joins TRBV10-1 to TRBJ1-1; perhaps TRBD1 as D (6 bases). Germline CDR1 is WNHNN and CDR2 is SYGVQD (reference sequence). V was trimmed by 4 bases and J by 1 base, leaving 13 bases between them. This CDR3 region has 15 residues. CDR3 bases: TGCGCCAGCAGTGGTCCCAGGGGCCCGAACACTGAAGCTTTCTTT. Translation: CASSGPRGPNTEAFF.

The chain couples TRBV28 to TRBJ2-1, with D perhaps matching TRBD2 (6 bases). CDR3 length: 12 amino acids. V shed 6 bases and J shed 8 bases, with 11 bases lying between them. The germline V gene has CDR1 MDHEN and CDR2 SYDVKM. The CDR3 loop is CASSPGGDEQFF. The CDR3 DNA follows: TGTGCCAGCAGCCCCGGGGGAGATGAGCAGTTCTTC. Based on the CDR3 plus reference TRBV28 and TRBJ2-1, the full variable domain is DVKVTQSSRYLVKRTGEKVFLECVQDMDHENMFWYRQDPGLGLRLIYFSYDVKMKEKGDIPEGYSVSREKKERFSLILESASTNQTSMYLCASSPGGDEQFFGPGTRLTVL.

This clone was detected many times. The V gene is TRBV9, the J gene TRBJ1-1; D is unclear. Germline V gene sequence: CDR1 SGDLS, CDR2 YYNGEE. Trimming shortened V by 4 bases and J by 3 bases, and 10 bases separated the two germline ends. CDR3 length equals 13 residues. CDR3: CASSFGDYTEAFF. The CDR3 nucleotides are TGTGCCAGCAGCTTTGGAGATTACACTGAAGCTTTCTTT.

The chain couples TRBV19 to TRBJ1-2, with TRBD1 matching 9 bases. The trim removed 6 bases at V and 4 bases at J, leaving 6 bases unmatched. Germline V gene data show CDR1 as LNHDA and CDR2 as SQIVND (reference sequence). The CDR3 totals 14 residues. The CDR3 nucleotides are TGTGCCAGTAGGCTGGACAGGGGTTCCTATGGCTACACCTTC. Its translation is CASRLDRGSYGYTF.

The chain carries TRBV30 and TRBJ2-3; tentative D call: TRBD1 (6 bases). CDR1 and CDR2 from the germline V gene are GTSNPN and SVGIG (reference sequence). This CDR3 has 14 amino acids. Trimming removed 2 bases at V and 5 bases at J, with 14 bases between. CDR3 in amino acids: CAWSRDTIRDTQYF. The DNA for the CDR3 is TGTGCCTGGAGTAGGGACACCATCCGAGATACGCAGTATTTT.

The chain has TRBV30 and TRBJ2-7; D might be TRBD2 (6 bases). The CDR3 has 13 amino acids. The V gene's germline CDR1 is GTSNPN and CDR2 SVGIG (reference sequence). Trimming removed 5 bases from V and 9 bases from J, with 20 bases in between. CDR3 nucleotide sequence: TGTGCCTGGGCCGGGACTCCTGCCTGGGGGCAGTACTTC. Translated: CAWAGTPAWGQYF.

V usage is TRBV19 and J usage is TRBJ2-3, with a possible D match to TRBD2 (5 bases). This CDR3 region has 15 residues. In germline, CDR1 is LNHDA, CDR2 SQIVND (reference sequence). V lost 7 bases, J lost 1 base, and 15 bases lay in between. The chain's CDR3 is CASKVPGKGTDTQYF. The CDR3 DNA is TGTGCCAGTAAAGTCCCGGGAAAGGGCACAGATACGCAGTATTTT.